This T cell receptor (beta chain) was sequenced during a study of OX40 agonist ivuxolimab in advanced cancers. Looking at the study overall: Dose-escalation patients had hepatocellular carcinoma, melanoma, renal cell or head and neck cancer.

The study's findings and limits: There was clonal expansion of CD4+ and CD8+ blood T cells by week 6 at 0.1 to 3.0 mg/kg. Antigen targets of the expanded peripheral T cells went undetermined. Among T cells, CD8+ cells averaged more expanded clones than CD4+ cells.

A remark on this clone: The antigen remains unidentified.

Profiled with immunoSEQ multiplex PCR; TCRdb holds only in-frame clones, not every one. The sample contains about 79,000 clones, more than 90% of which appear only once. The CDR3 is made up of 15 amino acids. Germline lookup yields CDR1 MDHEN and CDR2 SYDVKM. The V gene end was trimmed by 6 bases and the J gene end by 0 bases; junction bases not matched to a gene: 5. This chain connects TRBV28 to TRBJ2-4; 7 nucleotides align to TRBD2. The specimen was CD4+ or CD8+ T cells sorted from blood, collected in a trial of the OX40 agonist ivuxolimab. The sequence derives from an adult with an advanced solid tumor such as melanoma, head and neck, liver or kidney cancer. The CDR3 region is CASRTSGVAKNIQYF. Written as DNA, the CDR3 is TGTGCCAGCAGAACCAGCGGGGTAGCCAAAAACATTCAGTACTTC.